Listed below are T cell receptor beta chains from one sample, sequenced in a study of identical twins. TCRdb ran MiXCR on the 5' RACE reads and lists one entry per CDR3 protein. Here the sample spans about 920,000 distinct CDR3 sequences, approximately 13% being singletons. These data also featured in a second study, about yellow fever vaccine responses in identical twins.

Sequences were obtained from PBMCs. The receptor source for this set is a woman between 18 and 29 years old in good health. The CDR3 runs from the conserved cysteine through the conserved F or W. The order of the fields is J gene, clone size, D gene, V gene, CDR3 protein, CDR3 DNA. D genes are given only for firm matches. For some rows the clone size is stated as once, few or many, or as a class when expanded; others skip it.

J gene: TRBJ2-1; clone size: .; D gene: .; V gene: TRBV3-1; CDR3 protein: CASSQDTSGVWFDYNEQFF; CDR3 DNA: TGTGCCAGCAGCCAAGATACGAGCGGAGTATGGTTCGACTACAATGAGCAGTTCTTC
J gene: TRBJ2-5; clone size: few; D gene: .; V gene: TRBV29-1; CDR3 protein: CSVEGGESGEETQYF; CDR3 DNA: TGCAGCGTTGAAGGGGGGGAATCGGGGGAAGAGACCCAGTACTTC
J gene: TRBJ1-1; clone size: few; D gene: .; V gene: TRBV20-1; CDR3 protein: CSAHLGGRGNTEAFF; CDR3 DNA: TGCAGTGCTCACCTGGGGGGAAGGGGGAACACTGAAGCTTTCTTT
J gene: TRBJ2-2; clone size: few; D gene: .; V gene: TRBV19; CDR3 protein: CASSHKITSNTGELFF; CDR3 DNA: TGTGCCAGTAGCCACAAGATTACTAGCAACACCGGGGAGCTGTTTTTT
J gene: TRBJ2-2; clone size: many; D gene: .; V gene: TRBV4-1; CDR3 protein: CASSQQYTGELFF; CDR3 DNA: TGCGCCAGCAGCCAACAGTACACCGGGGAGCTGTTTTTT
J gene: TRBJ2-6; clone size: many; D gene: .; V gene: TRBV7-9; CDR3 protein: CASSGSGANVLTF; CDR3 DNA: TGTGCCAGCAGTGGCTCTGGGGCCAACGTCCTGACTTTC
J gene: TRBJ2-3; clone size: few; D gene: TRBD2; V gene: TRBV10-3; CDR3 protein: CAIGTSATDTQYF; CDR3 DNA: TGTGCCATCGGCACTAGCGCCACAGATACGCAGTATTTT
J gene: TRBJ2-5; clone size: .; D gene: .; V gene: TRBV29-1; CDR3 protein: CSVYTGLLQETQYF; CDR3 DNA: TGCAGCGTTTATACGGGGTTGCTGCAAGAGACCCAGTACTTC
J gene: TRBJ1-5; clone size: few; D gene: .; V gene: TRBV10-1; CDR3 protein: CASSESGLGQPQHF; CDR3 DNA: TGCGCCAGCAGTGAGTCGGGCCTTGGTCAGCCCCAGCATTTT
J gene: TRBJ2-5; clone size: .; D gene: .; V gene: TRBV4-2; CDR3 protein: CASSQDPGGGGETQYF; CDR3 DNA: TGTGCCAGCAGCCAAGATCCGGGCGGGGGCGGAGAGACCCAGTACTTC
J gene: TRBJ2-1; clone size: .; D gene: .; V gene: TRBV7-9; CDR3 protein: CASVGGNEQFF; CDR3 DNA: TGTGCCAGCGTGGGAGGCAATGAGCAGTTCTTC
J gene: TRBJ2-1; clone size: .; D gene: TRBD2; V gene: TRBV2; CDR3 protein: CASLGTSVHNEQFF; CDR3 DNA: TGTGCCAGCCTCGGGACTAGCGTACACAATGAGCAGTTCTTC
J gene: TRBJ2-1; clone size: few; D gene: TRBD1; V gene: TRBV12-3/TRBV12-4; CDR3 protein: CASSRDRRNEQFF; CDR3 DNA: TGTGCCAGCAGTCGGGACAGGCGTAATGAGCAGTTCTTC
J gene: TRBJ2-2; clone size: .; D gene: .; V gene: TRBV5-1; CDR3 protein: CASSLSEGSNTGELFF; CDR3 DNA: TGCGCCAGCAGCTTGTCTGAGGGTTCGAACACCGGGGAGCTGTTTTTT
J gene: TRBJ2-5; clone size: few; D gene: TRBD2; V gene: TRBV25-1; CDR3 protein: CASSESGGGLADQETQYF; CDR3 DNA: TGTGCCAGCAGTGAATCGGGCGGGGGACTAGCGGACCAAGAGACCCAGTACTTC
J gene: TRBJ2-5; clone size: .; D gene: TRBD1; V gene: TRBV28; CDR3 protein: CATENRGGETQYF; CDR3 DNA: TGTGCCACAGAGAACAGGGGTGGTGAGACCCAGTACTTC
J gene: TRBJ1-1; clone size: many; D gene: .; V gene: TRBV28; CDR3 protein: CASSLVRKGGTEAFF; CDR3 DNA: TGTGCCAGCAGTTTAGTGAGAAAGGGAGGCACTGAAGCTTTCTTT
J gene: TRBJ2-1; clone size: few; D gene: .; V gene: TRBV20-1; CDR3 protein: CSARDSGLYYNEQFF; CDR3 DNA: TGCAGTGCTAGAGATTCGGGGCTGTACTACAATGAGCAGTTCTTC
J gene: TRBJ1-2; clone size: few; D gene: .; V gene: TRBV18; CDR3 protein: CASSPTTDSYGYTF; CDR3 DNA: TGTGCCAGCTCACCTACAACCGACAGCTATGGCTACACCTTC
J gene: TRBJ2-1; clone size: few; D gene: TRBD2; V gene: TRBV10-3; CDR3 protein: CAISPGAGVNNEQFF; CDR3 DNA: TGTGCCATCAGCCCAGGAGCGGGAGTCAACAATGAGCAGTTCTTC
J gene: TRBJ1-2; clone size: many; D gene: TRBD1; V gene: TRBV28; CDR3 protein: CASTDLQGNYGYTF; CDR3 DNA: TGTGCCAGCACCGATTTACAGGGGAACTATGGCTACACCTTC
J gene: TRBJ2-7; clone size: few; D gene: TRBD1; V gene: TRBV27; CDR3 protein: CASHTRDRVYEQYF; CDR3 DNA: TGTGCCAGCCATACTCGGGACAGGGTATACGAGCAGTACTTC
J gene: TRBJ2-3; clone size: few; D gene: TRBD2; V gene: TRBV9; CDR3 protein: CASSARLAGGLGADTQYF; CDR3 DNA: TGTGCCAGCAGCGCCCGACTAGCGGGAGGTCTTGGAGCAGATACGCAGTATTTT
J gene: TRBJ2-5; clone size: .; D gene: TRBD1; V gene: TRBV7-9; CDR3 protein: CASRTPGQAEETQYF; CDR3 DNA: TGTGCCAGCAGGACACCGGGACAGGCAGAAGAGACCCAGTACTTC
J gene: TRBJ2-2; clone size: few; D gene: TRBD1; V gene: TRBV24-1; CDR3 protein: CATSEQGAGVGELFF; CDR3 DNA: TGTGCCACCAGTGAGCAGGGGGCCGGGGTCGGGGAGCTGTTTTTT
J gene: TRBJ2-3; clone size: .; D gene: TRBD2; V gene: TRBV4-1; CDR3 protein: CASSQDQAGVLDTQYF; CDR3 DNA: TGCGCCAGCAGCCAAGATCAAGCGGGAGTGTTAGATACGCAGTATTTT
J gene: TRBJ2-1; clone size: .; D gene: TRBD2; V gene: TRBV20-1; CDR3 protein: CSARGTSGSLEQFF; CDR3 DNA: TGCAGTGCTAGAGGGACTAGCGGGAGCCTTGAGCAGTTCTTC
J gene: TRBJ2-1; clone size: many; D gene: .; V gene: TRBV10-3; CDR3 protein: CANSGGTGANNEQFF; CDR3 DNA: TGTGCCAACAGCGGCGGAACGGGAGCTAATAATGAGCAGTTCTTC
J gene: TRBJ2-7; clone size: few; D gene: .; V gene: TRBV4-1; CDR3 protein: CASSQEIWGSSYEQYF; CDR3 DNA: TGCGCCAGCAGCCAAGAGATTTGGGGTAGCTCCTACGAGCAGTACTTC
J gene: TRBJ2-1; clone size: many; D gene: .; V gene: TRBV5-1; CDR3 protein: CASSFFRLSYNEQFF; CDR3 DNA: TGCGCCAGCAGCTTCTTCCGTCTCTCCTACAATGAGCAGTTCTTC
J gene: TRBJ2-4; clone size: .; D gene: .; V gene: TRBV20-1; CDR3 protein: CSASDRNLAKNIQYF; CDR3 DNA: TGCAGTGCTAGTGACAGGAACCTAGCCAAAAACATTCAGTACTTC
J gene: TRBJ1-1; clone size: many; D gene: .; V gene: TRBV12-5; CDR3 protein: CASGPGGATEAFF; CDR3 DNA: TGTGCTAGTGGTCCTGGGGGGGCCACTGAAGCTTTCTTT
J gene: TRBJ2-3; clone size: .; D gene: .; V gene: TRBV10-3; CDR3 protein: CATQAGDTQYF; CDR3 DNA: TGTGCCACACAGGCCGGGGATACGCAGTATTTT
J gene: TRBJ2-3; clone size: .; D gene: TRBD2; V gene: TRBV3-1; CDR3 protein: CASSQDTASGNTDTQYF; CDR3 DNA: TGTGCCAGCAGCCAAGATACGGCTAGCGGGAACACAGATACGCAGTATTTT
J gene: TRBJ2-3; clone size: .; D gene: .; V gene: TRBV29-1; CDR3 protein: CSVEDLRLHVGQYF; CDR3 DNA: TGCAGCGTTGAAGATCTAAGACTCCACGTTGGGCAGTATTTT
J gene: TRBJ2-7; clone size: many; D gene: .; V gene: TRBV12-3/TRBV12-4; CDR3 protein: CASSLGGPSYEQYF; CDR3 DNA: TGTGCCAGCAGCTTAGGGGGTCCTTCCTACGAGCAGTACTTC
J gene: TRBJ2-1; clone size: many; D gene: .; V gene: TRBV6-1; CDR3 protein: CASSRGSSGNEQFF; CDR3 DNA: TGTGCCAGCAGCCGCGGATCTTCCGGGAATGAGCAGTTCTTC
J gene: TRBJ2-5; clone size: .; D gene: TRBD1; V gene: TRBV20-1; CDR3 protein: CSATDFTGGATQYF; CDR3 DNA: TGCAGTGCTACCGATTTTACAGGGGGCGCAACCCAGTACTTC
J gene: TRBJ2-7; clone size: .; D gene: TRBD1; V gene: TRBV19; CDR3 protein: CASSRQGSSYEQYF; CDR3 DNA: TGTGCCAGTAGTAGACAGGGGTCCTCCTACGAGCAGTACTTC
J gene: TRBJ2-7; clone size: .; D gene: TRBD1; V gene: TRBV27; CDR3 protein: CASSPTDRGWQYF; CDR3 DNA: TGTGCCAGCAGTCCGACGGACAGGGGGTGGCAGTACTTC
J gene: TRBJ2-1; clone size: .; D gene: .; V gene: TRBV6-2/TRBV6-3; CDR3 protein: CASSLSTSGEQFF; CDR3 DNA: TGTGCCAGCAGTTTATCTACTAGTGGGGAGCAGTTCTTC
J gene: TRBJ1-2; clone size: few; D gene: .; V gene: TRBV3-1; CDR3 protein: CASSQGDGYGYTF; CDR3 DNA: TGTGCCAGCAGCCAAGGTGACGGTTATGGCTACACCTTC
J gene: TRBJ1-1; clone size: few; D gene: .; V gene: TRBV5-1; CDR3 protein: CASSPGSGANTEAFF; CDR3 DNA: TGCGCCAGCAGCCCAGGCTCGGGCGCTAACACTGAAGCTTTCTTT
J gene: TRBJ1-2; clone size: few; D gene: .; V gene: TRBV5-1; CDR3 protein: CASSLADFYGYTF; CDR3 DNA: TGCGCCAGCAGCTTGGCCGATTTCTATGGCTACACCTTC
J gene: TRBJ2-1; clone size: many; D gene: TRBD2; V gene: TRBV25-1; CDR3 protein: CASRGAGDDEQFF; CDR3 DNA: TGTGCCAGCAGAGGAGCGGGAGACGATGAGCAGTTCTTC
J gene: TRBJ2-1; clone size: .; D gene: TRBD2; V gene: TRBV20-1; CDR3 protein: CSAKGLAGVSYNEQFF; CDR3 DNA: TGCAGTGCTAAGGGACTAGCGGGAGTAAGCTACAATGAGCAGTTCTTC